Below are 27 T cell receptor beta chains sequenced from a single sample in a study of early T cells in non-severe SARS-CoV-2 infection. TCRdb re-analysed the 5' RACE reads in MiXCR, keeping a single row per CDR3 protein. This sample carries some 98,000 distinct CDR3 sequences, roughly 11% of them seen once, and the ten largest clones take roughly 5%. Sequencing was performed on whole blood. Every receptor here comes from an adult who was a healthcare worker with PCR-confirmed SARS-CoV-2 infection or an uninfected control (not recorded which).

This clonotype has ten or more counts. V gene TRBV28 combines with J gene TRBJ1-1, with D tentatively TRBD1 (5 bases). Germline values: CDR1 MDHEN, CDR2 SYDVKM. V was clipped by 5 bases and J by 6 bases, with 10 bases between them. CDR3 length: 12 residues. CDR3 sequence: CASSPLGAEAFF. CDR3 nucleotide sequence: TGTGCCAGCAGTCCCTTGGGGGCTGAAGCTTTCTTT. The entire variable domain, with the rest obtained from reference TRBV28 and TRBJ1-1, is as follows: DVKVTQSSRYLVKRTGEKVFLECVQDMDHENMFWYRQDPGLGLRLIYFSYDVKMKEKGDIPEGYSVSREKKERFSLILESASTNQTSMYLCASSPLGAEAFFGQGTRLTVV.

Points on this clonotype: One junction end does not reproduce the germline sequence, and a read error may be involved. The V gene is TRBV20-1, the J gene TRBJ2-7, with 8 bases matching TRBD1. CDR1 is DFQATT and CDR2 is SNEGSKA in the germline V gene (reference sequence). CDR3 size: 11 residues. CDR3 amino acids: CSTRQGYEQYF. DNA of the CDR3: TGCAGTACTAGACAGGGGTACGAGCAGTACTTC.

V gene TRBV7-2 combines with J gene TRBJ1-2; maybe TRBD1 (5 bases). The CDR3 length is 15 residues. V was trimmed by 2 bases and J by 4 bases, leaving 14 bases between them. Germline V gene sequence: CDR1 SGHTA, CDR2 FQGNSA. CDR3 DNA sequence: TGTGCCAGCAGCTTACCTCCGGGACGGTCCTATGGCTACACCTTC. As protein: CASSLPPGRSYGYTF.

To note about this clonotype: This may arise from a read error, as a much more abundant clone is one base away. The CDR3 spells CASSQGLAGDNEQFF. The CDR3 nucleotides read TGTGCCAGCAGCCAAGGCCTAGCGGGGGACAATGAGCAGTTCTTC. The gene calls are TRBV3-1 and TRBJ2-1; 10 bases line up with TRBD2. Per germline, CDR1 LGHDT and CDR2 YNNKEL (reference sequence). The CDR3 is 15 residues long. The ends lost 1 base at V and 5 bases at J; junction bases unmatched: 2.

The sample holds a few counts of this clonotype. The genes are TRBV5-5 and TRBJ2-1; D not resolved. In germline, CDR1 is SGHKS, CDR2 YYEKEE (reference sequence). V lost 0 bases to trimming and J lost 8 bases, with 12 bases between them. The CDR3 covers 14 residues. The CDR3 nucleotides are TGTGCCAGCAGCTTGGAGGCTCCGAAGGATGAGCAGTTCTTC. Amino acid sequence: CASSLEAPKDEQFF.

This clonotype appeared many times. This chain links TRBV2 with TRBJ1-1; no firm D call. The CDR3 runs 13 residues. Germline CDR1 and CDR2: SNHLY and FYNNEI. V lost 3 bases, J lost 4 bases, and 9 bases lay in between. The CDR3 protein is CASSDSPSTEAFF. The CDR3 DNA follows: TGTGCCAGCAGTGATAGTCCTAGCACTGAAGCTTTCTTT.

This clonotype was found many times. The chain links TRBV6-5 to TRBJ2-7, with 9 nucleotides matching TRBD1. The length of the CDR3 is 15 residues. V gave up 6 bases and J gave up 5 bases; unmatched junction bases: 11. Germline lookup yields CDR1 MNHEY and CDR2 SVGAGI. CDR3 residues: CASSRAGTGYDEQYF. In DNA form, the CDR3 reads TGTGCCAGCAGCCGCGCCGGGACAGGGTACGACGAGCAGTACTTC.

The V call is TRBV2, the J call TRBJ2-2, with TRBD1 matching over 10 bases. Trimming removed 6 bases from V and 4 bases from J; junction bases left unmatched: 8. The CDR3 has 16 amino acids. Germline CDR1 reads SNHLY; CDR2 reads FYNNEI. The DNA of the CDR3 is TGTGCCAGCAGCGGGGGACAGGGGCCGGGCACCGGGGAGCTGTTTTTT. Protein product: CASSGGQGPGTGELFF. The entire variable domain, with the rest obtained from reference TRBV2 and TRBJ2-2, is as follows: EPEVTQTPSHQVTQMGQEVILRCVPISNHLYFYWYRQILGQKVEFLVSFYNNEISEKSEIFDDQFSVERPDGSNFTLKIRSTKLEDSAMYFCASSGGQGPGTGELFFGEGSRLTVL.

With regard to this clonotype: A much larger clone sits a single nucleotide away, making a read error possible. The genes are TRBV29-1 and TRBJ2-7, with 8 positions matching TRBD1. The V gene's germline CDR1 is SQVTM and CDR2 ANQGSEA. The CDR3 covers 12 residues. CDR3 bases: TGCAGCGTTGGGAGACAGGGGTACGAGCAGCACTTC. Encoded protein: CSVGRQGYEQHF.

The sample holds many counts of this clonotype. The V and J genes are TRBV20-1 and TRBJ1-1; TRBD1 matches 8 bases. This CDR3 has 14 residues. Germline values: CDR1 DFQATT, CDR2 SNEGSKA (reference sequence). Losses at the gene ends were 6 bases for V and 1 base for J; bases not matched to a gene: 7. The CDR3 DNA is TGCAGTGCCAGGACCGGGACAGGGAACACTGAAGCTTTCTTT. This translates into CSARTGTGNTEAFF.

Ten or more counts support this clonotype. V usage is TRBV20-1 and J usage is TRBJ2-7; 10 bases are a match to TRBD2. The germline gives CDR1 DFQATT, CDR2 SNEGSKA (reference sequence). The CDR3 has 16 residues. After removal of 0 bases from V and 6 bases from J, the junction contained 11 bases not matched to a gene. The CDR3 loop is CSARDRLAGALREQYF. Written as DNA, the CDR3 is TGCAGTGCTAGAGATCGGCTAGCGGGGGCCCTGCGCGAGCAGTACTTC.

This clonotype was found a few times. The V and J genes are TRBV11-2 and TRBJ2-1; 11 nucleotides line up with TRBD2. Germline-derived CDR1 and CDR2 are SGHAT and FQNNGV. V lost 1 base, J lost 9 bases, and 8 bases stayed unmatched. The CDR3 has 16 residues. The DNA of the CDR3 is TGTGCCAGCAGCTTAGTTGTAGCGGGGGGGAGCGGTGAGCAGTTCTTC. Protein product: CASSLVVAGGSGEQFF.

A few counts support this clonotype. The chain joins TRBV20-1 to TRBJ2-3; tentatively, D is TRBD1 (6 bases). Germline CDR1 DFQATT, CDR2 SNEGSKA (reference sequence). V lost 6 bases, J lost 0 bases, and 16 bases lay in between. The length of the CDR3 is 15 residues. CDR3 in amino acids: CSAWTPDRSTDTQYF. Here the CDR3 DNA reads TGCAGTGCGTGGACCCCGGACAGAAGCACAGATACGCAGTATTTT.

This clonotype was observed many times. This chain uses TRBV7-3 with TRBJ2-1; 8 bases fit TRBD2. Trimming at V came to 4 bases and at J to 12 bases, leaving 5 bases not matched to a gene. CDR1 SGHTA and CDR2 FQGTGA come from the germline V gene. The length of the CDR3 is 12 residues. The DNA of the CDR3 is TGTGCCAGCAGCTCAGCGGGGGAAAGGCAGTTCTTC. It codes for CASSSAGERQFF. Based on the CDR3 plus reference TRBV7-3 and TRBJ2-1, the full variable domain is GAGVSQTPSNKVTEKGKYVELRCDPISGHTALYWYRQSLGQGPEFLIYFQGTGAADDSGLPNDRFFAVRPEGSVSTLKIQRTERGDSAVYLCASSSAGERQFFGPGTRLTVL.

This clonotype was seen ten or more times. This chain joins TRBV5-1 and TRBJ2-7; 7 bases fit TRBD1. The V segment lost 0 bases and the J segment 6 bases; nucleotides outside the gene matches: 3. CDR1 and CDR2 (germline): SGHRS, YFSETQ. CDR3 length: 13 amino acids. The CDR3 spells CASSLGQGREQYF. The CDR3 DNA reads TGCGCCAGCAGCTTGGGACAGGGTCGCGAGCAGTACTTC.

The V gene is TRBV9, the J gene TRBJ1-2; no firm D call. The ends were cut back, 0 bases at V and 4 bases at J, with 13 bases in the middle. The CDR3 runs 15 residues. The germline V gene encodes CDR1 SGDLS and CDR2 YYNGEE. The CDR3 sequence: CASSVAKEGIYGYTF. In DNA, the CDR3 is TGTGCCAGCAGCGTAGCTAAGGAAGGAATCTATGGCTACACCTTC.

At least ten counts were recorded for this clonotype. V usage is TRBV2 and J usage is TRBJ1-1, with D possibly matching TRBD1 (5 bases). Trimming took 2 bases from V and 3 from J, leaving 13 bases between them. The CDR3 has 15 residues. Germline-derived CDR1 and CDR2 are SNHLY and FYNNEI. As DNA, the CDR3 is TGTGCCAGCAGTGAATTACAGGAGGGGTACACTGAAGCTTTCTTT. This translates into CASSELQEGYTEAFF.

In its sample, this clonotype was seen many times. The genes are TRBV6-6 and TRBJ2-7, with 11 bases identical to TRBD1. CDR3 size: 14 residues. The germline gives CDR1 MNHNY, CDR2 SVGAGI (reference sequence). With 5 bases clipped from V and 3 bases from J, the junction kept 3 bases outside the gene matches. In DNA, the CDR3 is TGTGCCAGCAGTGCCGGGACAGGGGGCTACGAGCAGTACTTC. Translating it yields CASSAGTGGYEQYF.

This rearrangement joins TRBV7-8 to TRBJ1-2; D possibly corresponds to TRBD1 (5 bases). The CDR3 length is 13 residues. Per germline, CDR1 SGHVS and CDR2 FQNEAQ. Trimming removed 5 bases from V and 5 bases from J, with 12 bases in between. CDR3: CASSKGHDYGYTF. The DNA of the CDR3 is TGTGCCAGCAGCAAAGGACATGATTATGGCTACACCTTC.

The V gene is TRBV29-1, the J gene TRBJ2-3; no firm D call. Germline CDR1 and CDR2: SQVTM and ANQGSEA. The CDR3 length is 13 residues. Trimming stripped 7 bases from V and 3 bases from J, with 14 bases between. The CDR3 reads CSAHDPVTDTQYF. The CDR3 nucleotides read TGCAGCGCCCACGATCCGGTGACAGATACGCAGTATTTT.

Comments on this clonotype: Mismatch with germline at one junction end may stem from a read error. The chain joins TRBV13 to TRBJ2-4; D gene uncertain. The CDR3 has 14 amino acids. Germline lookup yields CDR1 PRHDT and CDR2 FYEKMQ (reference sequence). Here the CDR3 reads CAGRYRLAKNIQYF. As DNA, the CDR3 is TGTGCCGGCAGATACAGACTAGCCAAAAACATTCAGTACTTC.

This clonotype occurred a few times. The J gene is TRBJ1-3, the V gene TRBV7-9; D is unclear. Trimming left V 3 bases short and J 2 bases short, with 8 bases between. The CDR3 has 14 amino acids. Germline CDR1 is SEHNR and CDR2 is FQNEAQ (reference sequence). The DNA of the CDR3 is TGTGCCAGCAGCTTGGTGGGAGCTGGAAACACCATATATTTT. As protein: CASSLVGAGNTIYF.

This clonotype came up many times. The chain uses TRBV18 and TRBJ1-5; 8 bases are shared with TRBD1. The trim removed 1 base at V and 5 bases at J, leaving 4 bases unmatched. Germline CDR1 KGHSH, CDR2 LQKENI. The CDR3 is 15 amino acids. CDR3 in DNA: TGTGCCAGCTCACCACGACAGGGGCTCGATCAGCCCCAGCATTTT. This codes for CASSPRQGLDQPQHF.

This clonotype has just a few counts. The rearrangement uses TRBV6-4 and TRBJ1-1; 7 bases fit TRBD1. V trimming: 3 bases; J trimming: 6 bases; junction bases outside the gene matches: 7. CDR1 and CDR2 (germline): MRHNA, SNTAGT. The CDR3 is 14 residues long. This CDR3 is CASSEVQGSPEAFF. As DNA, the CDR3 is TGTGCCAGCAGTGAAGTACAGGGGAGCCCTGAAGCTTTCTTT.

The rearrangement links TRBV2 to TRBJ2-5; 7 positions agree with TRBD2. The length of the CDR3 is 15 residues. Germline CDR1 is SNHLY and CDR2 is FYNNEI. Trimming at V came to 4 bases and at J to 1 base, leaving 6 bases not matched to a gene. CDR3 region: CASSGPAGPQETQYF. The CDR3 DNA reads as TGTGCCAGCAGTGGGCCAGCGGGGCCCCAAGAGACCCAGTACTTC.

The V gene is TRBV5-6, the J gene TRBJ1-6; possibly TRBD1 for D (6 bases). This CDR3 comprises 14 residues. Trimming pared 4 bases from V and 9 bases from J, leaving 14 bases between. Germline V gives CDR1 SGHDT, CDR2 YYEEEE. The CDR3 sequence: CASSLGQSSSPLHF. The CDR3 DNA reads TGTGCCAGCAGCCTCGGACAGAGCAGTTCACCCCTCCACTTT.

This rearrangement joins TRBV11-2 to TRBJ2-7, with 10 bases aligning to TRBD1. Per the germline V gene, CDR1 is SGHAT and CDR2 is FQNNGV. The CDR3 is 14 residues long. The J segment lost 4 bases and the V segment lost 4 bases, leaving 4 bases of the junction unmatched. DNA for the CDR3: TGTGCCAGCAGCTCGACAGGGGGCATTTACGAGCAGTACTTC. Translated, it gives CASSSTGGIYEQYF.